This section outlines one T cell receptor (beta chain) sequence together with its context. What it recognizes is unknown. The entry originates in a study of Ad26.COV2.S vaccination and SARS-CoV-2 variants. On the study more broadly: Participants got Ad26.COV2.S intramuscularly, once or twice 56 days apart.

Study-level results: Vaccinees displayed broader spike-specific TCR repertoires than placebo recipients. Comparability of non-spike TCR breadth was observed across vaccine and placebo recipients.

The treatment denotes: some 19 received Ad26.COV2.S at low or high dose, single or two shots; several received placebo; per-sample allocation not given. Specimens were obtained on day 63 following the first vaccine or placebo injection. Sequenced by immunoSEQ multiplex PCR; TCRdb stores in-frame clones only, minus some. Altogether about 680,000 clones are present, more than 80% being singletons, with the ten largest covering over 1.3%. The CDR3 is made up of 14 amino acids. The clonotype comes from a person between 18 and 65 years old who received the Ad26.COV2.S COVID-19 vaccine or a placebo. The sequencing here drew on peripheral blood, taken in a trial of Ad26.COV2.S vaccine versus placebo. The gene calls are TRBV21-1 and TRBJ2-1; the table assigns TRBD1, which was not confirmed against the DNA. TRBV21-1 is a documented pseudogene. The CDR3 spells CASSKGTGWNEQFF. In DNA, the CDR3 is TGTGCCAGCAGCAAAGGGACAGGTTGGAATGAGCAGTTCTTC.